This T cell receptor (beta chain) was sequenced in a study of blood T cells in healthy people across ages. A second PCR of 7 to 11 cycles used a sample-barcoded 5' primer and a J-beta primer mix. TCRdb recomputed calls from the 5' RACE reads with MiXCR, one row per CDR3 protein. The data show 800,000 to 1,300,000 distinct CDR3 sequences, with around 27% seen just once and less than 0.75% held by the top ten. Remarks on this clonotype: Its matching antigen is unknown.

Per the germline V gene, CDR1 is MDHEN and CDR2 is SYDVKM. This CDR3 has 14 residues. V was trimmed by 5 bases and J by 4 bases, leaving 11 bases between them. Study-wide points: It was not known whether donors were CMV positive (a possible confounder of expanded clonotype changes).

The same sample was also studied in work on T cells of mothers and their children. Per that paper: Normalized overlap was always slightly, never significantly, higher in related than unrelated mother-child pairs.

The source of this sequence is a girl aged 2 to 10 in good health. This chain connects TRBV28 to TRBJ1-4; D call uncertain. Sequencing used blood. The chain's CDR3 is CASSPELINEKLFF. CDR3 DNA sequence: TGTGCCAGCAGTCCCGAGCTGATTAATGAAAAACTGTTTTTT. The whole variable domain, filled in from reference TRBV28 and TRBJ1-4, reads DVKVTQSSRYLVKRTGEKVFLECVQDMDHENMFWYRQDPGLGLRLIYFSYDVKMKEKGDIPEGYSVSREKKERFSLILESASTNQTSMYLCASSPELINEKLFFGSGTQLSVL.